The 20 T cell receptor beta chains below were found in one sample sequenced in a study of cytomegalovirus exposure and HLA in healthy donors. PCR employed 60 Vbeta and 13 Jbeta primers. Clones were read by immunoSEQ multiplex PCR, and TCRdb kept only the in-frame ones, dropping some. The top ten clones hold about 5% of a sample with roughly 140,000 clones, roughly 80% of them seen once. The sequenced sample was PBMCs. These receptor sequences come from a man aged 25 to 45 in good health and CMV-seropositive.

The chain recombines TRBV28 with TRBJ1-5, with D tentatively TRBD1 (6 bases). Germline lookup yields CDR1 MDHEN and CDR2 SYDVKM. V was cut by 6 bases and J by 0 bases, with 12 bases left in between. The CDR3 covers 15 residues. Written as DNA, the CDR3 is TGTGCCAGCAGACCTACAGGGAGTAGCAATCAGCCCCAGCATTTT. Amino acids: CASRPTGSSNQPQHF.

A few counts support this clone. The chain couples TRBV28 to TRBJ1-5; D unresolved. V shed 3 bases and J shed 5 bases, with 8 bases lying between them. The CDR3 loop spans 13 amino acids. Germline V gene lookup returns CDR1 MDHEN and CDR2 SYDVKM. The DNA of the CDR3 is TGTGCCAGCAGTTTTAACAGTTATCAGCCCCAGCATTTT. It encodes CASSFNSYQPQHF.

For the CDR3, the DNA is TGTGCCACCAGCAGAGGGAAGACAGTTGGCTACGAGCAGTACTTC. It specifies CATSRGKTVGYEQYF. V and J are TRBV15 and TRBJ2-7, with D possibly matching TRBD1 (5 bases). The CDR3 contains 15 residues. V was cut by 1 base and J by 3 bases, with 13 bases left in between. Germline V lookup: CDR1 LNHNV, CDR2 YYDKDF (reference sequence).

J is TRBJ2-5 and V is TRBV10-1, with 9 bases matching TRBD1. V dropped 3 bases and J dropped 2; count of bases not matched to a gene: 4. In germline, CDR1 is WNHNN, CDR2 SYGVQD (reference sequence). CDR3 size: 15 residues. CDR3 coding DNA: TGCGCCAGCAGTGACCCGGGACAGGGTCAAGAGACCCAGTACTTC. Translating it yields CASSDPGQGQETQYF.

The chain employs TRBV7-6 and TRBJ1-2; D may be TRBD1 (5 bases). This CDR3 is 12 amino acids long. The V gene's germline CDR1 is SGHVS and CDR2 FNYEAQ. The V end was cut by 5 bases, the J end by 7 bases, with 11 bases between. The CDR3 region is CASSPGKGGYTF. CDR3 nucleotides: TGTGCCAGCAGCCCAGGGAAGGGTGGCTACACCTTC.

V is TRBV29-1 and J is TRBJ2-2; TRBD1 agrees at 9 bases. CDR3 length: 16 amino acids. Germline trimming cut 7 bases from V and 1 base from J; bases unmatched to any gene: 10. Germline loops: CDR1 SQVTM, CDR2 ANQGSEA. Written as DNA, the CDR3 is TGCAGCGATTCCGTGGACAGGGGATGGAACACCGGGGAGCTGTTTTTT. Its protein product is CSDSVDRGWNTGELFF.

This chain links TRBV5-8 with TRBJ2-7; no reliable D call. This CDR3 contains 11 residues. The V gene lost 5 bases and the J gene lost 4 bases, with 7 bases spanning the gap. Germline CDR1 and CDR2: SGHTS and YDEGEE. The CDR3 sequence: CASSFLYEQYF. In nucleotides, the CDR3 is TGTGCCAGCAGTTTCCTATACGAGCAGTACTTC. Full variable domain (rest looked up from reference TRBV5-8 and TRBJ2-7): EAGVTQSPTHLIKTRGQQATLRCSPISGHTSVYWYQQALGLGLQFLLWYDEGEERNRGNFPPRFSGRQFPNYSSELNVNALELEDSALYLCASSFLYEQYFGPGTRLTVT.

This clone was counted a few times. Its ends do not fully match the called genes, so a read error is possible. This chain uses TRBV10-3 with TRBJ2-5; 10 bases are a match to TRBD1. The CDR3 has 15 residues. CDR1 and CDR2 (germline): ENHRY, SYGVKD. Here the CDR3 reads CASSYSTGGVETQYF. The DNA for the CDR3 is TGTGCCAGCAGTTACTCGACAGGGGGCGTCGAGACCCAGTACTTC.

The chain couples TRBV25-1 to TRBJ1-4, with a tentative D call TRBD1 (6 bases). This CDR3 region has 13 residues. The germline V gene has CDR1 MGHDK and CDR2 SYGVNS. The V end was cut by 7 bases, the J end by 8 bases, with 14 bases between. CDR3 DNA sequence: TGTGCCAGCATTGACAGGCTTGAAGAAAAACTGTTTTTT. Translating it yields CASIDRLEEKLFF.

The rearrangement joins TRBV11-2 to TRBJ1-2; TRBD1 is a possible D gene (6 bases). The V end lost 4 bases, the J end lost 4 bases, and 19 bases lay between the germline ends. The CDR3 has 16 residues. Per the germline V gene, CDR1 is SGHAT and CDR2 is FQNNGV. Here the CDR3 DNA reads TGTGCCAGCAGCTCCATACAGGGTCATGTGGGCTATGGCTACACCTTC. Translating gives CASSSIQGHVGYGYTF. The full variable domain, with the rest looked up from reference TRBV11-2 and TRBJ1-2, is EAGVAQSPRYKIIEKRQSVAFWCNPISGHATLYWYQQILGQGPKLLIQFQNNGVVDDSQLPKDRFSAERLKGVDSTLKIQPAKLEDSAVYLCASSSIQGHVGYGYTFGSGTRLTVV.

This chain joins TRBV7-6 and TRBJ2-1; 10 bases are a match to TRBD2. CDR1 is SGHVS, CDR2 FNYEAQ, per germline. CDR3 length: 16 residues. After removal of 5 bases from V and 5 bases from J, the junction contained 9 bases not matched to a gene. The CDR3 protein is CASSTPGLAPNNEQFF. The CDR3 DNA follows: TGTGCCAGCAGCACACCGGGACTAGCGCCCAACAATGAGCAGTTCTTC.

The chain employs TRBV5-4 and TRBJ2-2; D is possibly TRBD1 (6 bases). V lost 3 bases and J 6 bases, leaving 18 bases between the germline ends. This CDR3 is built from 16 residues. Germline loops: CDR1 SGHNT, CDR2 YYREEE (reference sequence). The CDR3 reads CASSSRTGLRPGELFF. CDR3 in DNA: TGTGCCAGCAGCTCAAGAACAGGGCTGAGGCCCGGGGAGCTGTTTTTT.

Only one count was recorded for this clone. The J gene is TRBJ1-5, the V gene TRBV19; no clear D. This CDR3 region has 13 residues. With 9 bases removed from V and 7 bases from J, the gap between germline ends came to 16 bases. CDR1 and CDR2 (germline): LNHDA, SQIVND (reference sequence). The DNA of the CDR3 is TGTGCCAGCCGCCGGGGTGAAAGGCAGCCCCAGCATTTT. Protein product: CASRRGERQPQHF. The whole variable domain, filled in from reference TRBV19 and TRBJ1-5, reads DGGITQSPKYLFRKEGQNVTLSCEQNLNHDAMYWYRQDPGQGLRLIYYSQIVNDFQKGDIAEGYSVSREKKESFPLTVTSAQKNPTAFYLCASRRGERQPQHFGDGTRLSIL.

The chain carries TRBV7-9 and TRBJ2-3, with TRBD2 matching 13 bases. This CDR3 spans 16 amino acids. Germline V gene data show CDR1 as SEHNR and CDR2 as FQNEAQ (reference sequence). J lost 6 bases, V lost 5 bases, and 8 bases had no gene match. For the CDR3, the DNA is TGTGCCAGCAGCACTGGACTAGCGGGAGCTCCCGATACGCAGTATTTT. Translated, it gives CASSTGLAGAPDTQYF.

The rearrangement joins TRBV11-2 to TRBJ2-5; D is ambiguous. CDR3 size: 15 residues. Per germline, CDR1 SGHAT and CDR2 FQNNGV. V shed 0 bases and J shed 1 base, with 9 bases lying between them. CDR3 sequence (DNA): TGTGCCAGCAGCTTAGATCTCACATCCCAAGAGACCCAGTACTTC. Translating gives CASSLDLTSQETQYF.

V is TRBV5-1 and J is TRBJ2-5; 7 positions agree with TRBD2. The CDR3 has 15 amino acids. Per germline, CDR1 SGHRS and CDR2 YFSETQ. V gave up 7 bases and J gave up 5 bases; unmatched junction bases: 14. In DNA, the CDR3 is TGCGCCAGCTCTGCTTCTAGCGGCCGTAGGGAGACCCAGTACTTC. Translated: CASSASSGRRETQYF. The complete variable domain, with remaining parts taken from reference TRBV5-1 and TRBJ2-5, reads KAGVTQTPRYLIKTRGQQVTLSCSPISGHRSVSWYQQTPGQGLQFLFEYFSETQRNKGNFPGRFSGRQFSNSRSEMNVSTLELGDSALYLCASSASSGRRETQYFGPGTRLLVL.

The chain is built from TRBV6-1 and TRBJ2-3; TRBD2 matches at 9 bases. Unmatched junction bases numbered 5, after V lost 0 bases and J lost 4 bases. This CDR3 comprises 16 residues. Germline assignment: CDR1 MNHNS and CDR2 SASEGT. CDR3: CASSEASGSGADTQYF. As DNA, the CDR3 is TGTGCCAGCAGTGAAGCTAGCGGGAGTGGAGCAGATACGCAGTATTTT.

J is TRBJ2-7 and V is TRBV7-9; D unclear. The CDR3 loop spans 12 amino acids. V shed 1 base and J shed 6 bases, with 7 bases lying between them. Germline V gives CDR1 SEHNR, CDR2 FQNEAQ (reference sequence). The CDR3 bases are TGTGCCAGCAGCTTAGTAACCAGCGAGCAGTACTTC. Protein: CASSLVTSEQYF.

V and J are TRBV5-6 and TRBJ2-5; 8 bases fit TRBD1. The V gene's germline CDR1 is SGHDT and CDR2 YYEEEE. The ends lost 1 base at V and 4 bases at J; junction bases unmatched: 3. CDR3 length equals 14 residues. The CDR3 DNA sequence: TGTGCCAGCAGCTTGCAGGGGGCCCTAGAGACCCAGTACTTC. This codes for CASSLQGALETQYF. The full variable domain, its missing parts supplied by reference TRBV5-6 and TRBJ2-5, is DAGVTQSPTHLIKTRGQQVTLRCSPKSGHDTVSWYQQALGQGPQFIFQYYEEEERQRGNFPDRFSGHQFPNYSSELNVNALLLGDSALYLCASSLQGALETQYFGPGTRLLVL.

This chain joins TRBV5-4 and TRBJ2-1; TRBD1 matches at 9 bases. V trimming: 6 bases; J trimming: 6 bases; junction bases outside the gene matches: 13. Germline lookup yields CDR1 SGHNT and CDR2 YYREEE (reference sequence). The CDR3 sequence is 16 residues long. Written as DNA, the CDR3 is TGTGCCAGCACTGGGGGTGAGACAGGGGGGTTCAATGAGCAGTTCTTC. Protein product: CASTGGETGGFNEQFF.